The sample holds one count of the clone carrying this T cell receptor beta chain. Its antigen remains unidentified. The source of the sample is a study of cytomegalovirus exposure and HLA in healthy donors. The V and J ends lost 2 bases and 8 bases, in that order; junction bases with no gene match: 8. This CDR3 comprises 16 residues. The germline V gene encodes CDR1 MNHEY and CDR2 SVGAGI. Use of 60 Vbeta and 13 Jbeta primers characterized the PCR. Clones were sequenced by immunoSEQ multiplex PCR, and TCRdb holds only the in-frame ones, with some missing. The profile shows about 76,000 clones, approximately 80% of them singletons. Study findings and constraints: In an earlier analysis, most TCR beta V segments were productive about 87% or about 30% of the time.

V is TRBV6-5 and J is TRBJ2-1, with 11 nucleotides matching TRBD1. The sequenced material came from PBMCs. The sequence was collected from a woman in her thirties in good health and CMV-seronegative. The CDR3 DNA is TGTGCCAGCAGTTACCTACCGGGACAGGGGGTCCATGAGCAGTTCTTC. Translating it yields CASSYLPGQGVHEQFF.